Below are 15 T cell receptor beta chains sequenced from a single sample in a study of technical replicates of blood from several donors. The protocol was immunoSEQ multiplex PCR, while the TCRdb copy is restricted to in-frame clones and leaves out a portion. This sample yields 65,000 to 90,000 clones, of which roughly 91% are seen a single time; less than 0.3% belongs to the top ten. Material: T cells isolated from PBMCs. The origin of the receptors is a human donor in good health.

The chain combines TRBV28 with TRBJ1-1; 9 bases fit TRBD1. The CDR3 is made up of 17 amino acids. Germline V gene lookup returns CDR1 MDHEN and CDR2 SYDVKM. After removal of 5 bases from V and 5 bases from J, the junction contained 15 bases not matched to a gene. The CDR3 region is CASSRRSKGQGRTEAFF. The CDR3 DNA reads as TGTGCCAGCAGTCGTCGCTCGAAGGGACAGGGAAGGACTGAAGCTTTCTTT.

V is TRBV7-6 and J is TRBJ1-5; TRBD1 might be the D (6 bases). Germline V CDR1 and CDR2: SGHVS, FNYEAQ. Trimming took off 5 bases at V and 5 bases at J, with 19 bases between the two ends. This CDR3 has 16 residues. Here the CDR3 reads CASSPNLDSAYQPQHF. The CDR3 nucleotides read TGTGCCAGCAGCCCCAACTTGGACAGCGCCTATCAGCCCCAGCATTTT.

The genes are TRBV19 and TRBJ2-7, with 9 bases lining up with TRBD2. Germline CDR1 is LNHDA and CDR2 is SQIVND (reference sequence). The CDR3 has 13 amino acids. The V and J ends lost 3 bases and 3 bases, in that order; junction bases with no gene match: 0. The CDR3 DNA sequence: TGTGCCAGTAGTATGACTAGCGGCTACGAGCAGTACTTC. Its protein is CASSMTSGYEQYF.

V usage is TRBV5-5 and J usage is TRBJ1-5, with D possibly matching TRBD1 (5 bases). Germline V CDR1 and CDR2: SGHKS, YYEKEE (reference sequence). This CDR3 is 16 amino acids long. The V end was cut by 5 bases, the J end by 6 bases, with 21 bases between. CDR3 sequence reads: CASSLYSLSTGQPQHF. The CDR3 DNA reads as TGTGCCAGCAGTTTGTACTCCCTATCTACAGGTCAGCCCCAGCATTTT.

This chain links TRBV27 with TRBJ2-2; 8 bases are shared with TRBD2. CDR1 and CDR2 (germline): MNHEY, SMNVEV (reference sequence). The J segment lost 1 base and the V segment lost 4 bases, leaving 11 bases of the junction unmatched. CDR3 size: 18 residues. In DNA form, the CDR3 reads TGTGCCAGCAGTTGGGTAGCCGGGGGGGCCGGGAACACCGGGGAGCTGTTTTTT. As protein: CASSWVAGGAGNTGELFF.

This chain links TRBV27 with TRBJ1-1; D perhaps matches TRBD1 (5 bases). Looked up from germline, CDR1 is MNHEY and CDR2 is SMNVEV (reference sequence). V was shortened by 8 bases and J by 4 bases, with 8 bases between the two germline ends. CDR3 size: 11 residues. In DNA, the CDR3 is TGTGCCAGCCTAGGGGTCACTGAAGCTTTCTTT. This sequence encodes CASLGVTEAFF.

V gene TRBV4-1 combines with J gene TRBJ2-7; 11 bases map to TRBD1. Germline V CDR1 and CDR2: MGHRA, YSYEKL. The CDR3 loop spans 16 amino acids. V lost 0 bases, J lost 3 bases, and 4 bases stayed unmatched. The CDR3 loop reads CASSQDRDRGVYEQYF. The CDR3, as DNA: TGCGCCAGCAGCCAAGACCGGGACAGGGGGGTCTACGAGCAGTACTTC.

The V and J genes are TRBV27 and TRBJ2-3, with 13 bases matching TRBD2. Trimming at V came to 0 bases and at J to 4 bases, leaving 4 bases not matched to a gene. Germline values: CDR1 MNHEY, CDR2 SMNVEV (reference sequence). The CDR3 totals 17 residues. The CDR3 DNA reads as TGTGCCAGCAGTTTATCCCAACTAGCGGGGGGGGCAGATACGCAGTATTTT. Protein: CASSLSQLAGGADTQYF.

This clone was counted once. This chain uses TRBV2 with TRBJ2-1; TRBD1 aligns across 9 bases. With V trimmed by 7 bases and J by 5 bases, 9 bases remained unmatched. Germline CDR1 is SNHLY and CDR2 is FYNNEI. This CDR3 spans 15 amino acids. CDR3 residues: CASTMGQGANNEQFF. Written as DNA, the CDR3 is TGTGCCAGCACCATGGGACAGGGCGCTAACAATGAGCAGTTCTTC.

The rearrangement links TRBV6-1 to TRBJ2-7; 12 bases agree with TRBD2. V lost 6 bases and J lost 6; bases outside the gene matches: 6. The germline CDR1 and CDR2 sequences are MNHNS and SASEGT. The CDR3 is 14 amino acids. This CDR3 reads CASSDGLAGPEQYF. The CDR3 region has the DNA TGTGCCAGCAGCGACGGACTAGCGGGACCCGAGCAGTACTTC.

The chain links TRBV7-8 to TRBJ2-6; no reliable D call. Germline V gives CDR1 SGHVS, CDR2 FQNEAQ. Trimming pared 4 bases from V and 1 base from J, leaving 8 bases between. The CDR3 has 15 residues. The CDR3 nucleotides are TGTGCCAGCAGCTCGGAGTTGTCTGGGGCCAACGTCCTGACTTTC. It translates to CASSSELSGANVLTF.

The rearrangement links TRBV19 to TRBJ1-2; TRBD1 matches 9 bases. The CDR3 contains 14 residues. Trimming cost V 5 bases and J 4 bases; bases outside gene matches: 5. Germline loops: CDR1 LNHDA, CDR2 SQIVND (reference sequence). CDR3 loop: CASSGDRAGYGYTF. The DNA for the CDR3 is TGTGCCAGTAGTGGGGACAGGGCTGGCTATGGCTACACCTTC.

The chain employs TRBV5-4 and TRBJ1-4, with TRBD1 matching 7 bases. Germline CDR1 SGHNT, CDR2 YYREEE (reference sequence). Trimming removed 4 bases from V and 11 bases from J; junction bases left unmatched: 11. This CDR3 has 14 residues. The CDR3 DNA reads as TGTGCCAGCAGCCCCCTGGGCGGGACAGATAAACTGTTTTTT. Translating gives CASSPLGGTDKLFF.

The chain has TRBV5-4 and TRBJ2-7; TRBD2 aligns across 12 bases. Per the germline V gene, CDR1 is SGHNT and CDR2 is YYREEE (reference sequence). This CDR3 is 14 amino acids long. The V gene end was trimmed by 0 bases and the J gene end by 6 bases; junction bases not matched to a gene: 1. CDR3 coding DNA: TGTGCCAGCAGCTTGGGGACTAGCGGGGTCGAGCAGTACTTC. Its protein product is CASSLGTSGVEQYF.

The chain uses TRBV11-3 and TRBJ1-2; D gene uncertain. CDR3 length: 15 residues. Germline assignment: CDR1 SGHNT and CDR2 YENEEA. Trimming cost V 4 bases and J 5 bases, with 17 bases left between them. The CDR3 sequence is CASSSDFGIGYGYTF. DNA for the CDR3: TGTGCCAGCAGCTCCGACTTCGGCATTGGTTATGGCTACACCTTC.